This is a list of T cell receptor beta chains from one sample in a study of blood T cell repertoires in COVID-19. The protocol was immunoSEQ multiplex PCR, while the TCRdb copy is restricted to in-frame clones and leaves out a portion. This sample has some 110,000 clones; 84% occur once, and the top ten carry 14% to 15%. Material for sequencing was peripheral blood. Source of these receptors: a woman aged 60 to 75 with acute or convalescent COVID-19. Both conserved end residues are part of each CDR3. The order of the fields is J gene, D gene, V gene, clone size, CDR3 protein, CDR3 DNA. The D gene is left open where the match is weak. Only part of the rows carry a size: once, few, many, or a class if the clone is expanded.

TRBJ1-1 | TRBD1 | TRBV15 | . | CATSRGTGQGANEAFF | TGTGCCACCAGCAGAGGAACTGGACAGGGGGCGAATGAAGCTTTCTTT
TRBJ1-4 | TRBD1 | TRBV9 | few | CASSGDRVSEKLFF | TGTGCCAGCAGCGGGGACAGGGTTTCTGAAAAACTGTTTTTT
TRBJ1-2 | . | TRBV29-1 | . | CSAYEEGYTF | TGCAGCGCCTACGAGGAGGGCTACACCTTC
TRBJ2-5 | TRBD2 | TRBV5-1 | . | CASRASGEETQYF | TGCGCCAGCCGGGCTAGCGGGGAAGAGACCCAGTACTTC
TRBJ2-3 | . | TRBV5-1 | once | CASSPRFSAGTDTQYF | TGCGCCAGCAGCCCACGATTTTCAGCGGGCACAGATACGCAGTATTTT
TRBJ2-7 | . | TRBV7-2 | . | CASSSGSRVAPYEQYF | TGTGCCAGCAGCTCCGGCAGTCGGGTCGCCCCCTACGAGCAGTACTTC
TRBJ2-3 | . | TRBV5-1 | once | CASSFAIAESTDTQYF | TGCGCCAGCAGCTTCGCGATAGCGGAAAGCACAGATACGCAGTATTTT
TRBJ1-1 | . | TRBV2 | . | CASSEARGTEAFF | TGTGCCAGCAGTGAAGCGCGGGGAACTGAAGCTTTCTTT
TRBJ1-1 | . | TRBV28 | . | CASSLRDTTEAFF | TGTGCCAGCAGTTTAAGGGACACCACTGAAGCTTTCTTT
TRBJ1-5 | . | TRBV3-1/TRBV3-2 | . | CASSQEGGWEPQHF | TGTGCCAGCAGCCAAGAGGGGGGGTGGGAGCCCCAGCATTTT
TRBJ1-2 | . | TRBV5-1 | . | CASSLGTDRGYGYTF | TGCGCCAGCAGCCTGGGAACAGACCGGGGCTATGGCTACACCTTC
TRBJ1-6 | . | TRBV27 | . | CASSYREGWVTLHF | TGTGCCAGCAGTTACAGGGAAGGGTGGGTAACCCTCCACTTT
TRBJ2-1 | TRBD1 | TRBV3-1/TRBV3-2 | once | CASSQGVASRGNEQFF | TGTGCCAGCAGCCAAGGTGTCGCATCCAGGGGGAATGAGCAGTTCTTC
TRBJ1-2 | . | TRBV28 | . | CASASVGGANRNYGYTF | TGTGCCAGCGCAAGTGTTGGGGGCGCAAATCGAAACTATGGCTACACCTTC
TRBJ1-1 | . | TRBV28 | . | CASSLYPGNTEAFF | TGTGCCAGCAGTTTATACCCCGGGAACACTGAAGCTTTCTTT
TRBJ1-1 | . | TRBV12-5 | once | CASGREGSAFF | TGTGCTAGTGGACGAGAGGGATCGGCTTTCTTT
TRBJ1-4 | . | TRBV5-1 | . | CASSLGGTIDEKLFF | TGCGCCAGCAGCTTGGGGGGGACAATTGACGAAAAACTGTTTTTT
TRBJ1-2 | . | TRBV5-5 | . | CASSSALGREAYGYTF | TGTGCCAGCAGCAGTGCCCTGGGGAGGGAGGCCTATGGCTACACCTTC
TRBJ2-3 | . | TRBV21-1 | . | CASSPLSGGFTDTQYF | TGTGCCAGCAGCCCCTTAAGCGGGGGGTTCACAGATACGCAGTATTTT
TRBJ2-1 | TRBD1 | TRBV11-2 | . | CASSSGQGAYNEQFF | TGTGCCAGCAGCTCGGGACAGGGGGCTTACAATGAGCAGTTCTTC
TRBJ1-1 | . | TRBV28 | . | CASSYTSSQTEAFF | TGTGCCAGCAGTTACACAAGTTCTCAGACTGAAGCTTTCTTT
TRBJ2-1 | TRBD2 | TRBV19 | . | CASSGRGSYNEQFF | TGTGCCAGTAGTGGGAGGGGCTCCTACAATGAGCAGTTCTTC
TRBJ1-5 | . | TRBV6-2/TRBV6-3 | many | CASSLQSSNQPQHF | TGTGCCAGCAGTTTACAGAGTAGCAATCAGCCCCAGCATTTT
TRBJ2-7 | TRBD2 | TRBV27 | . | CATRDRLAGSYEQYF | TGTGCCACCCGGGATAGACTAGCGGGTTCCTACGAGCAGTACTTC
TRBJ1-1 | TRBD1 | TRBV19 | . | CASRKGTGNTEAFF | TGTGCCAGTAGAAAAGGGACAGGGAACACTGAAGCTTTCTTT
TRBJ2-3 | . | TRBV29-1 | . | CSTLRELSTDTQYF | TGCAGCACCCTTAGGGAGCTGAGCACAGATACGCAGTATTTT
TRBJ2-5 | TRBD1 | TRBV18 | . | CASSRGQQETQYF | TGTGCCAGCTCACGGGGACAGCAAGAGACCCAGTACTTC
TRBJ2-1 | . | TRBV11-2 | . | CASSIGANEQFF | TGTGCCAGCAGCATAGGGGCGAACGAGCAGTTCTTC
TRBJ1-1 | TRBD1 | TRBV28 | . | CASSPTGENTEAFF | TGTGCCAGCAGTCCAACAGGGGAGAACACTGAAGCTTTCTTT
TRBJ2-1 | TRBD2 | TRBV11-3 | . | CASSLAGGLNNEQFF | TGTGCCAGCAGCTTAGCGGGGGGTCTTAACAATGAGCAGTTCTTC